The rows below give T cell receptor beta chains drawn from one sample of a study of blood T cell repertoires in COVID-19. Assay: immunoSEQ multiplex PCR; the TCRdb copy retains only in-frame clones and omits some. The sample has some 340,000 clones, 85% to 95% seen once; the top ten hold 3.9%. Sequenced: PBMCs or T cells enriched from blood (not recorded which). The source is a woman younger than 45 who had been exposed to COVID-19. Both conserved end residues are part of each CDR3. D genes are given only for firm matches. Some rows have no size entry. The others give once, few or many, or a class for an expanded clone.

clone size	J gene	D gene	V gene	CDR3 protein	CDR3 DNA
-	TRBJ1-2	TRBD1	TRBV28	CASGTGDWFLGFNYGYTF	TGTGCCAGCGGAACAGGGGATTGGTTTCTGGGGTTTAACTATGGCTACACCTTC
once	TRBJ2-6	-	TRBV15	CATSRGRAGANVLTF	TGTGCCACCAGCAGAGGGAGGGCTGGGGCCAACGTCCTGACTTTC
-	TRBJ2-4	TRBD1	TRBV5-4	CASSLDLGQGGIQYF	TGTGCCAGCAGCTTGGACCTAGGACAGGGTGGCATTCAGTACTTC
-	TRBJ2-7	TRBD2	TRBV5-5	CASSLVAGGTYEQYF	TGTGCCAGCAGCTTGGTAGCGGGGGGAACCTACGAGCAGTACTTC
once	TRBJ2-7	-	TRBV4-3	CASSLRDLPSYEQYF	TGCGCCAGCAGCCTCCGGGACTTGCCTTCCTACGAGCAGTACTTC
-	TRBJ2-7	-	TRBV4-1	CASTRVQGDSYEQYF	TGCGCCAGCACCCGGGTCCAAGGGGACTCCTACGAGCAGTACTTC
-	TRBJ1-2	-	TRBV14	CASSQVSGRANGYTF	TGTGCCAGCAGCCAAGTGTCCGGCAGGGCTAATGGCTACACCTTC
-	TRBJ2-1	-	TRBV6-5	CASSYSRPLGNEQFF	TGTGCCAGCAGTTACTCTCGACCCCTCGGGAATGAGCAGTTCTTC
-	TRBJ1-4	-	TRBV5-4	CASSTGPGATNEKLFF	TGTGCCAGCAGTACAGGGCCCGGGGCAACTAATGAAAAACTGTTTTTT
-	TRBJ1-4	TRBD1	TRBV2	CASRETGEEKLFF	TGTGCCAGCAGGGAGACAGGGGAGGAAAAACTGTTTTTT
-	TRBJ2-7	-	TRBV11-2	CASSPISRSQAYEQYF	TGTGCCAGCAGCCCCATATCCCGGTCCCAGGCCTACGAGCAGTACTTC
once	TRBJ1-2	-	TRBV2	CASSEDSYYGYTF	TGTGCCAGCAGTGAAGACAGTTACTATGGCTACACCTTC
-	TRBJ1-6	TRBD1	TRBV7-9	CASSAGGRVSPLHF	TGTGCCAGCAGCGCAGGGGGTAGGGTGTCACCCCTCCACTTT
-	TRBJ1-4	-	TRBV18	CASSQSRATNEKLFF	TGTGCCAGCTCACAATCCAGGGCGACTAATGAAAAACTGTTTTTT
-	TRBJ2-1	TRBD2	TRBV6-1	CASSEAGLGRNEQFF	TGTGCCAGCAGTGAAGCGGGACTAGGGCGCAATGAGCAGTTCTTC
once	TRBJ2-3	-	TRBV29-1	CSVPRGTDTQYF	TGCAGCGTCCCCCGGGGCACAGATACGCAGTATTTT
-	TRBJ1-5	TRBD1	TRBV7-6	CASSLDRGFLGSNQPQHF	TGTGCCAGCAGCTTGGACAGGGGTTTTCTTGGGAGCAATCAGCCCCAGCATTTT
-	TRBJ2-5	TRBD1	TRBV7-9	CASSFGDRGTVKTQYF	TGTGCCAGCAGCTTTGGAGACAGGGGAACGGTTAAGACCCAGTACTTC
-	TRBJ1-5	TRBD1	TRBV7-9	CASSLGQGASGNQPQHF	TGTGCCAGCAGCTTAGGACAGGGGGCGAGTGGAAATCAGCCCCAGCATTTT
once	TRBJ1-5	-	TRBV18	CASSPSVSNQPQHF	TGTGCCAGCTCTCCCTCGGTTAGCAATCAGCCCCAGCATTTT
-	TRBJ1-3	TRBD1	TRBV19	CASSMAQGAAGNTIYF	TGTGCCAGTAGTATGGCACAGGGGGCGGCTGGAAACACCATATATTTT
-	TRBJ2-1	TRBD2	TRBV7-9	CASSLEGSGGAEQFF	TGTGCCAGCAGCTTAGAAGGTAGCGGGGGGGCTGAGCAGTTCTTC
-	TRBJ2-5	-	TRBV5-1	CASEAPASETQYF	TGCGCCAGCGAGGCCCCGGCAAGCGAGACCCAGTACTTC
-	TRBJ1-2	-	TRBV14	CASSQGAFYGYTF	TGTGCCAGCAGCCAAGGCGCCTTCTATGGCTACACCTTC
once	TRBJ1-2	-	TRBV27	CASSGRGWYYGYTF	TGTGCCAGCAGTGGCCGGGGGTGGTATTATGGCTACACCTTC
-	TRBJ1-1	-	TRBV9	CASSEGQGNTEAFF	TGTGCCAGCAGCGAGGGGCAGGGGAACACTGAAGCTTTCTTT
-	TRBJ1-4	-	TRBV5-8	CASSLAGGTNEKLFF	TGTGCCAGCAGCTTGGCCGGGGGAACTAATGAAAAACTGTTTTTT
once	TRBJ1-2	TRBD1	TRBV7-6	CASSLEQGAYGYTF	TGTGCCAGCAGCTTAGAACAGGGGGCCTATGGCTACACCTTC
-	TRBJ1-4	TRBD1	TRBV7-3	CASSFGTGNEKLFF	TGTGCCAGCAGCTTCGGGACAGGGAATGAAAAACTGTTTTTT
once	TRBJ1-6	-	TRBV27	CASSLSGPGSFSPLHF	TGTGCCAGCAGTTTATCGGGCCCTGGCAGTTTTTCACCCCTCCACTTT
-	TRBJ1-3	-	TRBV27	CASSLWGRGGRSGNTIYF	TGTGCCAGCAGTTTATGGGGACGGGGGGGCAGGTCTGGAAACACCATATATTTT
-	TRBJ2-1	TRBD2	TRBV7-3	CASSRLAGGDNEQFF	TGTGCCAGCAGCCGACTAGCGGGGGGAGATAATGAGCAGTTCTTC
-	TRBJ2-1	TRBD2	TRBV29-1	CSVPGLAGGFF	TGCAGCGTTCCGGGACTAGCGGGGGGGTTCTTC
many	TRBJ1-2	-	TRBV7-6	CASSRTGIDSGGYTF	TGTGCCAGCAGCCGGACGGGAATTGACTCGGGGGGCTACACCTTC
-	TRBJ1-1	TRBD1	TRBV5-1	CASSQGTVNLAFF	TGCGCCAGCAGCCAGGGGACAGTGAATTTGGCTTTCTTT
-	TRBJ1-1	-	TRBV19	CASSINRHSKLNTEAFF	TGTGCCAGTAGTATAAACAGGCATTCCAAACTGAACACTGAAGCTTTCTTT
-	TRBJ2-1	TRBD1	TRBV30	CAWSLGTAYNEQFF	TGTGCCTGGAGTTTGGGGACAGCCTACAATGAGCAGTTCTTC
-	TRBJ1-5	-	TRBV27	CASSFISGGQPQHF	TGTGCCAGCAGTTTTATATCCGGGGGTCAGCCCCAGCATTTT
-	TRBJ2-7	-	TRBV4-2	CASSEGSGYEQYF	TGTGCCAGCAGTGAGGGTTCGGGCTACGAGCAGTACTTC
few	TRBJ2-1	-	TRBV5-1	CASSLASNSYNEQFF	TGCGCCAGCAGCCTTGCTAGCAATAGCTACAATGAGCAGTTCTTC
-	TRBJ2-7	TRBD1	TRBV5-1	CASREGQGGAYEQYF	TGCGCCAGCAGGGAAGGACAGGGGGGAGCCTACGAGCAGTACTTC
-	TRBJ2-3	TRBD1	TRBV9	CASSVEDRANTQYF	TGTGCCAGCAGCGTAGAGGACAGGGCAAATACGCAGTATTTT
once	TRBJ2-7	TRBD1	TRBV7-9	CASSPGTGGYEQYF	TGTGCCAGCAGCCCAGGGACAGGGGGCTACGAGCAGTACTTC
-	TRBJ1-1	-	TRBV9	CASSVAFTGSEAFF	TGTGCCAGCAGCGTAGCCTTCACAGGGTCTGAAGCTTTCTTT
-	TRBJ1-2	-	TRBV7-9	CASSFTGIHYGYTF	TGTGCCAGCAGCTTTACAGGGATACACTATGGCTACACCTTC
-	TRBJ2-3	TRBD2	TRBV5-6	CASSLVTSGGAHTQYF	TGTGCCAGCAGCTTGGTTACCAGCGGGGGGGCCCATACGCAGTATTTT
-	TRBJ2-3	-	TRBV19	CASSIVRTGGGFVNTQYF	TGTGCCAGTAGTATCGTGCGAACAGGGGGGGGATTTGTTAATACGCAGTATTTT
-	TRBJ2-3	-	TRBV18	CASSPVEGSGTDTQYF	TGTGCCAGCTCACCCGTGGAGGGCTCTGGCACAGATACGCAGTATTTT
-	TRBJ2-5	TRBD2	TRBV4-2	CASSQDRSTGGARETQYF	TGTGCCAGCAGCCAAGATCGGAGTACCGGGGGGGCCCGGGAGACCCAGTACTTC
-	TRBJ1-5	-	TRBV21-1	CASSKVGAHSNQPQHF	TGTGCCAGCAGCAAAGTAGGGGCTCACAGCAATCAGCCCCAGCATTTT
-	TRBJ2-5	TRBD2	TRBV5-5	CASSLRASGTGETQYF	TGTGCCAGCAGCCTCCGAGCTAGCGGGACTGGAGAGACCCAGTACTTC
-	TRBJ1-2	-	TRBV3-1/TRBV3-2	CASSRGRGYGYTF	TGTGCCAGCAGCCGCGGCAGGGGCTATGGCTACACCTTC
-	TRBJ1-2	TRBD1	TRBV6-5	CASSPWTGDSGYTF	TGTGCCAGCAGTCCTTGGACAGGGGATAGCGGCTACACCTTC
-	TRBJ1-2	TRBD1	TRBV7-2	CASSPPSLRGVYGYTF	TGTGCCAGCAGCCCACCCTCCCTCAGGGGGGTTTATGGCTACACCTTC
-	TRBJ2-2	-	TRBV7-7	CASSLEGPGYGELFF	TGTGCCAGCAGCTTAGAGGGGCCAGGGTACGGGGAGCTGTTTTTT
-	TRBJ2-1	-	TRBV7-9	CASLSGSEQFF	TGTGCCAGCCTCTCGGGGTCTGAGCAGTTCTTC
-	TRBJ1-1	TRBD1	TRBV2	CASTLGRTGADTEAFF	TGTGCCAGCACCCTGGGACGGACAGGGGCGGACACTGAAGCTTTCTTT
-	TRBJ1-6	-	TRBV21-1	CASSKVRGSPLHF	TGTGCCAGCAGCAAAGTCCGAGGGTCACCCCTCCACTTT
-	TRBJ1-1	TRBD1	TRBV7-8	CASSPWTGNTEAFF	TGTGCCAGCAGCCCGTGGACAGGAAACACTGAAGCTTTCTTT
-	TRBJ1-1	-	TRBV6-4	CATSQDFRLITVF	TGTGCCACCTCTCAGGATTTCCGCCTGATAACAGTCTTT